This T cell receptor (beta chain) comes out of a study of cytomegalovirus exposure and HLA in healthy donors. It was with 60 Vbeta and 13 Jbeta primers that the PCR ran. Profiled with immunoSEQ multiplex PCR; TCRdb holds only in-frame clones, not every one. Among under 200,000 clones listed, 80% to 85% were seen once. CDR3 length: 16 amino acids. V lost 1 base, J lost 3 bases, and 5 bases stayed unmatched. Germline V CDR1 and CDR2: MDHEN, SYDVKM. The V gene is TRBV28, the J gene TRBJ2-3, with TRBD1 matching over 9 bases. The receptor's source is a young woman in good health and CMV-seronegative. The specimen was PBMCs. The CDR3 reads CASSLSGTGMTDTQYF. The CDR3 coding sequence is TGTGCCAGCAGTTTATCCGGGACAGGGATGACAGATACGCAGTATTTT. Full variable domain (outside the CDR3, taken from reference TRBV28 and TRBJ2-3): DVKVTQSSRYLVKRTGEKVFLECVQDMDHENMFWYRQDPGLGLRLIYFSYDVKMKEKGDIPEGYSVSREKKERFSLILESASTNQTSMYLCASSLSGTGMTDTQYFGPGTRLTVL.